This T cell receptor (beta chain) was sequenced in a study of OX40 agonist ivuxolimab in advanced cancers. Study in general: Ivuxolimab, which patients received intravenously every 2 weeks, was dosed at 0.01 to 10 mg/kg. Patients undergoing dose escalation presented with hepatocellular carcinoma, melanoma, renal cell or head and neck cancer.

Data came from immunoSEQ multiplex PCR; TCRdb stores just in-frame clones and leaves some out. Among around 58,000 clones listed, around 93% were seen once. Germline V gives CDR1 SQVTM, CDR2 ANQGSEA. V shed 6 bases and J shed 0 bases, with 15 bases lying between them. The CDR3 runs 15 residues. This TCR was sampled from an adult with an advanced solid tumor such as melanoma, head and neck, liver or kidney cancer. The material was CD4+ or CD8+ T cells sorted from blood, obtained in a trial of the OX40 agonist ivuxolimab. This sequence joins TRBV29-1 and TRBJ2-1; TRBD2 might be the D (5 bases). CDR3 region: CSVTSLVDSYNEQFF. The CDR3 bases are TGCAGCGTAACATCACTAGTCGACTCCTACAATGAGCAGTTCTTC.